Shown below are 28 T cell receptor beta chains from a single sample sequenced in a study of shared clonotypes between healthy human individuals. The table came from immunoSEQ multiplex PCR; TCRdb's copy has only in-frame clones and leaves some out. Of fewer than 600,000 clones in the sample, 75% to 85% were seen once. Sample: PBMCs. Source of these receptors: a woman between 40 and 50 years old in good health. Some clones in this sample may be carry-over from other donors' samples.

This clone was counted at least ten times. V is TRBV30 and J is TRBJ1-2; 8 nucleotides align to TRBD1. With 1 base clipped from V and 8 bases from J, the junction kept 6 bases outside the gene matches. The CDR3 length is 13 residues. Looked up from germline, CDR1 is GTSNPN and CDR2 is SVGIG (reference sequence). The CDR3 DNA reads as TGTGCCTGGAGTGCGGACAGGGTAAAAGGCTACACCTTC. It translates to CAWSADRVKGYTF.

V is TRBV18 and J is TRBJ1-2; TRBD1 agrees at 9 bases. Trimming cost V 6 bases and J 1 base; bases outside gene matches: 9. The CDR3 extends over 16 amino acids. Germline V gene data show CDR1 as KGHSH and CDR2 as LQKENI. CDR3 DNA sequence: TGTGCCAGCTCTCCGGGACAGGGACCCTTTAACTATGGCTACACCTTC. Encoded protein: CASSPGQGPFNYGYTF.

This clone showed up just a few times. V usage is TRBV7-2 and J usage is TRBJ1-1; possibly TRBD1 for D (6 bases). The CDR3 sequence is 14 residues long. Germline loops: CDR1 SGHTA, CDR2 FQGNSA. The germline V and J ends were trimmed by 1 base and 1 base, with 7 bases remaining between them. The CDR3 reads CASSLVTGNTEAFF. The CDR3 coding sequence is TGTGCCAGCAGCTTAGTGACAGGGAACACTGAAGCTTTCTTT.

The chain recombines TRBV30 with TRBJ1-2, with D maybe TRBD1 (6 bases). V was shortened by 4 bases and J by 2 bases, with 11 bases between the two germline ends. The CDR3 spans 13 residues. The germline V gene has CDR1 GTSNPN and CDR2 SVGIG (reference sequence). The CDR3 protein is CAWTPGANYGYTF. CDR3 coding DNA: TGTGCCTGGACCCCGGGGGCAAACTATGGCTACACCTTC.

This chain joins TRBV4-2 and TRBJ2-2; D remains unclear. Germline CDR1 reads LGHNA; CDR2 reads YNFKEQ. This CDR3 region has 16 residues. V was clipped by 2 bases and J by 6 bases, with 16 bases between them. CDR3 sequence: CASSQRGDSFSGELFF. In DNA, the CDR3 is TGTGCCAGCAGCCAACGAGGAGATAGTTTTTCCGGGGAGCTGTTTTTT.

The chain employs TRBV7-9 and TRBJ2-6; no definite D call. The CDR3 length is 17 residues. From germline, CDR1 is SEHNR and CDR2 FQNEAQ (reference sequence). V gave up 7 bases and J gave up 0 bases, with 16 bases separating them. This CDR3 reads CASTPWGSISGANVLTF. The DNA of the CDR3 is TGTGCCAGCACCCCATGGGGTTCGATCTCTGGGGCCAACGTCCTGACTTTC.

This clone was seen repeatedly, ten times or more. The chain uses TRBV10-3 and TRBJ1-3, with D possibly being TRBD1 (5 bases). The V gene lost 2 bases and the J gene lost 1 base, with 6 bases spanning the gap. From germline, CDR1 is ENHRY and CDR2 SYGVKD. The CDR3 has 14 residues. CDR3 nucleotides: TGTGCCATCAGTGAGGCAGGGTCTGGAAACACCATATATTTT. Amino acids: CAISEAGSGNTIYF.

This clone was seen only a few times. The sample contains more than one DNA sequence encoding this CDR3. The V gene is TRBV30, the J gene TRBJ1-2; D is unclear. V was pared by 5 bases and J by 1 base, with 5 bases between. CDR1 and CDR2 (germline): GTSNPN, SVGIG (reference sequence). This CDR3 spans 11 amino acids. CDR3 protein: CAWSVNYGYTF. In DNA, the CDR3 is TGTGCCTGGTCAGTTAACTATGGCTACACCTTC.

The J gene is TRBJ1-5, the V gene TRBV28, with a weak D call TRBD1 (6 bases). V lost 6 bases, J lost 6 bases, and 9 bases lay in between. Germline-derived CDR1 and CDR2 are MDHEN and SYDVKM. The CDR3 is 12 residues long. The CDR3 region has the DNA TGTGCCAGCAGCAGGGGTACTCAGCCCCAGCATTTT. Amino acids: CASSRGTQPQHF.

The rearrangement links TRBV7-8 to TRBJ2-7, with unresolved D. The CDR3 has 11 residues. Germline CDR1 reads SGHVS; CDR2 reads FQNEAQ. V was clipped by 5 bases and J by 5 bases, with 7 bases between them. CDR3 region: CASSRLDEQYF. For the CDR3, the DNA is TGTGCCAGCAGCAGATTAGACGAGCAGTACTTC.

The rearrangement joins TRBV18 to TRBJ2-5; the match to TRBD2 covers 13 bases. The CDR3 runs 18 residues. The V segment lost 2 bases and the J segment 2 bases; nucleotides outside the gene matches: 8. The germline V gene encodes CDR1 KGHSH and CDR2 LQKENI. The CDR3 DNA reads as TGTGCCAGCTCACCAACTAGCGGGAGGGCCGAGTATCAAGAGACCCAGTACTTC. The encoded protein is CASSPTSGRAEYQETQYF. Filled out from reference TRBV18 and TRBJ2-5, the complete variable domain reads NAGVMQNPRHLVRRRGQEARLRCSPMKGHSHVYWYRQLPEEGLKFMVYLQKENIIDESGMPKERFSAEFPKEGPSILRIQQVVRGDSAAYFCASSPTSGRAEYQETQYFGPGTRLLVL.

The chain joins TRBV6-1 to TRBJ2-6; 7 positions agree with TRBD1. Trimming cost V 4 bases and J 4 bases; bases outside gene matches: 16. The CDR3 extends over 19 amino acids. Germline V lookup: CDR1 MNHNS, CDR2 SASEGT. The CDR3 DNA reads TGTGCCAGCAGTGGCCAACTACAGGGGTTTTTCGCCGGGGCCAACGTCCTGACTTTC. It is translated as CASSGQLQGFFAGANVLTF.

The V and J genes are TRBV14 and TRBJ2-7; 13 nucleotides match TRBD2. The germline V gene encodes CDR1 SGHDN and CDR2 FVKESK. The CDR3 is 17 amino acids. V lost 8 bases and J lost 6; bases outside the gene matches: 16. CDR3 in DNA: TGTGCCAGCGGGGGGACTAGCGGGAATAGACTCCTAGCCGAGCAGTACTTC. This gives the protein CASGGTSGNRLLAEQYF.

In nucleotides, the CDR3 is TGTGCCAGCAGCTTAGACAGGGATGGCTACACCTTC. Encoded protein: CASSLDRDGYTF. This chain uses TRBV7-9 with TRBJ1-2, with D possibly matching TRBD1 (6 bases). Germline lookup yields CDR1 SEHNR and CDR2 FQNEAQ (reference sequence). The CDR3 extends over 12 amino acids. V lost 1 base to trimming and J lost 6 bases, with 6 bases between them. The variable domain in full, completed from reference TRBV7-9 and TRBJ1-2, reads DTGVSQNPRHKITKRGQNVTFRCDPISEHNRLYWYRQTLGQGPEFLTYFQNEAQLEKSRLLSDRFSAERPKGSFSTLEIQRTEQGDSAMYLCASSLDRDGYTFGSGTRLTVV.

The chain recombines TRBV6-6 with TRBJ2-7; 8 nucleotides match TRBD2. Per germline, CDR1 MNHNY and CDR2 SVGAGI (reference sequence). The CDR3 loop spans 14 amino acids. V was pared by 5 bases and J by 1 base, with 4 bases of the junction left unmatched. Here the CDR3 DNA reads TGTGCCAGCAGTGGCGGGACTAGATCCTACGAGCAGTACTTC. Translating gives CASSGGTRSYEQYF.

The chain links TRBV20-1 to TRBJ2-5; D not certain. The V gene's germline CDR1 is DFQATT and CDR2 SNEGSKA (reference sequence). The ends were cut back, 3 bases at V and 4 bases at J, with 6 bases in the middle. The CDR3 totals 11 residues. CDR3 nucleotides: TGCAGTGCTAGCTACGTAGAGACCCAGTACTTC. Amino acids: CSASYVETQYF.

This chain connects TRBV7-2 to TRBJ2-1, with D perhaps TRBD1 or TRBD2 (6 bases each). The CDR3 is 17 residues long. Germline values: CDR1 SGHTA, CDR2 FQGNSA. Trimming pared 4 bases from V and 6 bases from J, leaving 22 bases between. CDR3 nucleotides: TGTGCCAGCAGCTCAGAGTTTTACGGGGGCCCAGGCAATGAGCAGTTCTTC. This translates into CASSSEFYGGPGNEQFF.

V gene TRBV7-9 combines with J gene TRBJ2-2; possibly TRBD2 for D (5 bases). V was cut by 5 bases and J by 0 bases, with 13 bases left in between. This CDR3 has 16 amino acids. CDR1 and CDR2 (germline): SEHNR, FQNEAQ (reference sequence). The chain's CDR3 is CASSPLRGPNTGELFF. For the CDR3, the DNA is TGTGCCAGCAGCCCACTCCGCGGGCCGAACACCGGGGAGCTGTTTTTT.

The chain employs TRBV7-9 and TRBJ1-1, with D maybe TRBD1 (6 bases). Germline V gene lookup returns CDR1 SEHNR and CDR2 FQNEAQ (reference sequence). V was cut by 7 bases and J by 2 bases, with 14 bases left in between. The CDR3 is 14 amino acids. CDR3 in amino acids: CASIPGRGNTEAFF. Here the CDR3 DNA reads TGTGCCAGCATACCGGGCAGGGGAAACACTGAAGCTTTCTTT.

The rearrangement links TRBV18 to TRBJ2-1; TRBD1 is a possible D gene (5 bases). The CDR3 has 12 residues. From germline, CDR1 is KGHSH and CDR2 LQKENI. Trimming took 5 bases from V and 9 from J, leaving 11 bases between them. CDR3 DNA sequence: TGTGCCAGCTCAGACAGATATGGTGAGCAGTTCTTC. This encodes CASSDRYGEQFF.

Regarding this clone: The sample contains more than one DNA sequence encoding this CDR3. V usage is TRBV4-2 and J usage is TRBJ2-1; 13 bases fit TRBD2. This CDR3 comprises 15 residues. V lost 3 bases to trimming and J lost 5 bases; unmatched junction nucleotides: 1. From germline, CDR1 is LGHNA and CDR2 YNFKEQ. The CDR3 DNA reads TGTGCCAGCAGCCAGGGACTAGCGGGGCACAATGAGCAGTTCTTC. It translates to CASSQGLAGHNEQFF.

This clone was found many times. J is TRBJ1-1 and V is TRBV5-1; maybe TRBD1 (6 bases). Trimming took off 5 bases at V and 5 bases at J, with 16 bases between the two ends. Germline assignment: CDR1 SGHRS and CDR2 YFSETQ. This CDR3 spans 14 amino acids. The CDR3 nucleotides read TGCGCCAGCAGGTTATCAGGGGCAGAAACTGAAGCTTTCTTT. Its protein product is CASRLSGAETEAFF.

The gene calls are TRBV2 and TRBJ2-3, with D possibly matching TRBD1 (6 bases). With 3 bases removed from V and 8 bases from J, the gap between germline ends came to 9 bases. Germline values: CDR1 SNHLY, CDR2 FYNNEI. CDR3 length: 12 residues. Written as DNA, the CDR3 is TGTGCCAGCAGTGACAGGGGCAGTACGCAGTATTTT. Protein sequence: CASSDRGSTQYF.

This clone was observed a few times. The chain employs TRBV30 and TRBJ1-5, with 8 positions matching TRBD1. Germline V gene data show CDR1 as GTSNPN and CDR2 as SVGIG (reference sequence). J gave up 5 bases and V 4 bases, and 10 bases lay outside the gene matches. The CDR3 is 15 residues long. CDR3 coding DNA: TGTGCCTGGACCGGACAGGGTGAGAATCATCAGCCCCAGCATTTT. Protein product: CAWTGQGENHQPQHF.

This clone came up many times. The CDR3 nucleotides read TGCGCCAGCAGCTTGACAGGGGGGCTGGACGAGCAGTACTTC. This gives the protein CASSLTGGLDEQYF. The V gene is TRBV5-1, the J gene TRBJ2-7; 8 bases agree with TRBD1. The J segment lost 5 bases and the V segment lost 1 base, leaving 5 bases of the junction unmatched. Germline CDR1 and CDR2: SGHRS and YFSETQ. The CDR3 is 14 residues long.

J is TRBJ1-1 and V is TRBV28; D is perhaps TRBD1 (6 bases). This CDR3 is 12 amino acids long. Trimming shortened V by 11 bases and J by 0 bases, and 10 bases separated the two germline ends. From germline, CDR1 is MDHEN and CDR2 SYDVKM. The CDR3 sequence: CAVGQLNTEAFF. DNA for the CDR3: TGTGCCGTGGGACAACTGAACACTGAAGCTTTCTTT.

V and J are TRBV4-1 and TRBJ2-2; 7 bases map to TRBD2. The CDR3 sequence is 16 residues long. The germline CDR1 and CDR2 sequences are MGHRA and YSYEKL. V was pared by 1 base and J by 7 bases, with 9 bases of the junction left unmatched. CDR3 sequence reads: CASSQGRGGRGGELFF. The CDR3 DNA sequence: TGCGCCAGCAGCCAAGGAAGAGGAGGGAGGGGCGGGGAGCTGTTTTTT.

The chain couples TRBV7-2 to TRBJ1-3; D call uncertain. The V and J ends lost 1 base and 0 bases respectively, with 10 bases between them. Germline V gives CDR1 SGHTA, CDR2 FQGNSA. This CDR3 has 16 residues. CDR3 sequence: CASSLGSRISGNTIYF. The CDR3 nucleotides are TGTGCCAGCAGCTTAGGGTCTAGGATCTCTGGAAACACCATATATTTT.